Listed below are T cell receptor beta chains from one sample, sequenced in a study of metastatic and nonmetastatic thyroid tumors. MiXCR was used by TCRdb to re-call the PCR reads. The sample yields roughly 64,000 clones, about 3.8% seen once. Sequencing input: blood. These receptors were obtained from a female donor with papillary thyroid cancer or a benign thyroid nodule (not recorded which). Some clones in this sample may be carry-over from other donors' samples. The CDR3 runs from the conserved cysteine through the conserved F or W. Only part of the rows carry a size: once, few, many, or a class if the clone is expanded.

clone_size v_call cdr3_aa
many TRBV3-1 CASSQVVSYTDTQYF
many TRBV20-1 CSARDRAGPTKPLHF
many TRBV20-1 CSAREGGRGGTDTQYF
- TRBV4-1 CASSMVRKETQYF
few TRBV20-1 CSALPWGGGEAFF
many TRBV6-1 CASSLGQTYGYTF
many TRBV7-8 CASSFRTTNTGELFF
many TRBV12-3/TRBV12-4 CASTGGSYNEQFF
many TRBV10-3 CAISAGEQETQYF
few TRBV6-2/TRBV6-3 CASSNGAGDYGYTF
many TRBV5-5 CASSLPGDYGYTF
many TRBV24-1 CATSDLRQGAMSDTQYF